These 20 T cell receptor beta chains were sequenced from one sample in a study of T cell responses to AZD1222 COVID-19 vaccine. The method was immunoSEQ multiplex PCR; TCRdb's version includes in-frame clones alone and lacks a portion of them. The sample shows about 270,000 clones, 90% to 95% of them seen only once. This sample comprised peripheral blood, obtained 28 days after the second AZD1222 dose. These receptors were taken from an adult who received the AZD1222 COVID-19 vaccine.

This rearrangement joins TRBV18 to TRBJ2-6; D is uncertain. Germline V gene lookup returns CDR1 KGHSH and CDR2 LQKENI. This CDR3 has 15 residues. V was cut by 4 bases and J by 0 bases, with 7 bases left in between. The chain's CDR3 is CASSQVLSGANVLTF. The CDR3 DNA sequence: TGTGCCAGCTCACAGGTACTCTCTGGGGCCAACGTCCTGACTTTC. Combining the CDR3 with reference TRBV18 and TRBJ2-6 gives the whole variable domain NAGVMQNPRHLVRRRGQEARLRCSPMKGHSHVYWYRQLPEEGLKFMVYLQKENIIDESGMPKERFSAEFPKEGPSILRIQQVVRGDSAAYFCASSQVLSGANVLTFGAGSRLTVL.

The chain combines TRBV6-5 with TRBJ1-6; TRBD1 matches 8 bases. Germline values: CDR1 MNHEY, CDR2 SVGAGI. CDR3 length: 15 residues. Trimming at V came to 0 bases and at J to 6 bases, leaving 1 base not matched to a gene. CDR3 DNA: TGTGCCAGCAGTTACTCCAGGGGGCGTAATTCACCCCTCCACTTT. This translates into CASSYSRGRNSPLHF.

This chain links TRBV6-6 with TRBJ2-2; either TRBD1 or TRBD2 may fit D (5 bases each). The V and J ends lost 7 bases and 4 bases respectively, with 13 bases between them. The CDR3 totals 14 residues. Looked up from germline, CDR1 is MNHNY and CDR2 is SVGAGI (reference sequence). The CDR3 DNA reads as TGTGCCAGCAAGAGGACGGGGACCACCGGGGAGCTGTTTTTT. Its translation: CASKRTGTTGELFF.

The rearrangement joins TRBV5-4 to TRBJ2-5, with 10 positions matching TRBD2. Germline V gene data show CDR1 as SGHNT and CDR2 as YYREEE (reference sequence). V trimming: 2 bases; J trimming: 4 bases; junction bases outside the gene matches: 5. The CDR3 runs 15 residues. CDR3 in amino acids: CASSLAGGAGETQYF. The CDR3, as DNA: TGTGCCAGCAGCTTAGCGGGGGGGGCGGGAGAGACCCAGTACTTC. Full variable domain (remainder filled in from reference TRBV5-4 and TRBJ2-5): ETGVTQSPTHLIKTRGQQVTLRCSSQSGHNTVSWYQQALGQGPQFIFQYYREEENGRGNFPPRFSGLQFPNYSSELNVNALELDDSALYLCASSLAGGAGETQYFGPGTRLLVL.

V is TRBV18 and J is TRBJ2-1; 8 bases fit TRBD2. With V trimmed by 3 bases and J by 7 bases, 5 bases remained unmatched. Per germline, CDR1 KGHSH and CDR2 LQKENI. The CDR3 spans 14 residues. The CDR3 sequence is CASSPTAGDNEQFF. The CDR3 bases are TGTGCCAGCTCACCCACAGCGGGAGATAATGAGCAGTTCTTC.

The rearrangement links TRBV5-1 to TRBJ1-1; 8 bases are shared with TRBD1. Germline V CDR1 and CDR2: SGHRS, YFSETQ. Germline trimming cut 2 bases from V and 5 bases from J; bases unmatched to any gene: 11. This CDR3 region has 16 residues. In DNA, the CDR3 is TGCGCCAGCAGCTTTGACAGGGGACCCCGGGGGACTGAAGCTTTCTTT. Amino acid sequence: CASSFDRGPRGTEAFF.

V gene TRBV7-3 combines with J gene TRBJ2-1; the D gene is possibly TRBD2 (6 bases). In germline, CDR1 is SGHTA, CDR2 FQGTGA. The CDR3 sequence is 14 residues long. V was pared by 6 bases and J by 5 bases, with 14 bases between. The CDR3 coding sequence is TGTGCCAGCAGTCTGAGGAGGGAGCACAATGAGCAGTTCTTC. The encoded protein is CASSLRREHNEQFF. Full variable domain (remainder filled in from reference TRBV7-3 and TRBJ2-1): GAGVSQTPSNKVTEKGKYVELRCDPISGHTALYWYRQSLGQGPEFLIYFQGTGAADDSGLPNDRFFAVRPEGSVSTLKIQRTERGDSAVYLCASSLRREHNEQFFGPGTRLTVL.

As for this clone: Other nucleotide sequences from this sample produce the same CDR3. The rearrangement links TRBV2 to TRBJ2-5, with D uncertain. Germline-derived CDR1 and CDR2 are SNHLY and FYNNEI. The length of the CDR3 is 11 residues. The ends were cut back, 5 bases at V and 2 bases at J, with 3 bases in the middle. The CDR3 DNA reads TGTGCCAGCAGTCCTCAAGAGACCCAGTACTTC. Translated: CASSPQETQYF.

The DNA for the CDR3 is TGCGCCAGCAGCCAAGAACCGGGGAACTATGGCTACACCTTC. Protein: CASSQEPGNYGYTF. This chain connects TRBV4-1 to TRBJ1-2; D is ambiguous. Germline CDR1 is MGHRA and CDR2 is YSYEKL. This CDR3 has 14 amino acids. Deletions cut 0 bases from V and 2 bases from J, with 7 bases between.

The V gene is TRBV20-1, the J gene TRBJ2-3, with TRBD1 matching over 7 bases. With 3 bases clipped from V and 5 bases from J, the junction kept 5 bases outside the gene matches. The CDR3 sequence is 13 residues long. Germline V gene data show CDR1 as DFQATT and CDR2 as SNEGSKA (reference sequence). CDR3 DNA sequence: TGCAGTGCTAGTCCTCAGGGGGTAGATACGCAGTATTTT. Its protein product is CSASPQGVDTQYF.

This chain connects TRBV7-9 to TRBJ2-5; 11 positions agree with TRBD2. Unmatched junction bases numbered 4, after V lost 2 bases and J lost 5 bases. The CDR3 is made up of 15 amino acids. Germline V gene lookup returns CDR1 SEHNR and CDR2 FQNEAQ (reference sequence). The CDR3 coding sequence is TGTGCCAGCAGCTTACTAGCGGGAGGTAACGAGACCCAGTACTTC. Amino acid sequence: CASSLLAGGNETQYF.

J is TRBJ2-5 and V is TRBV18; 8 bases agree with TRBD1. CDR1 KGHSH and CDR2 LQKENI come from the germline V gene. J was trimmed by 4 bases and V by 4 bases; bases with no gene match: 8. CDR3 size: 15 residues. CDR3 region: CASSRSRGQRETQYF. CDR3 nucleotide sequence: TGTGCCAGCTCACGATCCAGGGGGCAACGAGAGACCCAGTACTTC.

CDR3 loop: CASSLGGQGIRYTF. In DNA form, the CDR3 reads TGTGCCAGCAGCTTAGGGGGACAGGGTATTCGCTACACCTTC. The V and J genes are TRBV13 and TRBJ1-2; TRBD1 agrees at 9 bases. This CDR3 spans 14 amino acids. Germline CDR1 is PRHDT and CDR2 is FYEKMQ (reference sequence). V lost 0 bases to trimming and J lost 9 bases; unmatched junction nucleotides: 5.

The V call is TRBV2, the J call TRBJ2-2; D call uncertain. Trimming took 0 bases from V and 7 from J, leaving 15 bases between them. This CDR3 has 16 residues. Germline lookup yields CDR1 SNHLY and CDR2 FYNNEI. The CDR3 region has the DNA TGTGCCAGCAGTGAAGCGCTTCGGACCCTGGGCGGGGAGCTGTTTTTT. Residues: CASSEALRTLGGELFF.

V and J are TRBV10-2 and TRBJ1-3; D gene uncertain. The germline V gene encodes CDR1 WSHSY and CDR2 SAAADI. Trimming removed 3 bases at V and 0 bases at J, with 12 bases between. The CDR3 extends over 16 amino acids. Written as DNA, the CDR3 is TGCGCCAGCAGTGAACCCGCCCATAGCTCTGGAAACACCATATATTTT. Translating gives CASSEPAHSSGNTIYF.

The chain uses TRBV7-9 and TRBJ1-1; the D is unclear. This CDR3 region has 14 residues. From germline, CDR1 is SEHNR and CDR2 FQNEAQ (reference sequence). V was clipped by 1 base and J by 4 bases, with 10 bases between them. CDR3 nucleotide sequence: TGTGCCAGCAGCTTAGAGGCGACGGGCACTGAAGCTTTCTTT. Protein product: CASSLEATGTEAFF.

This clone was picked up one time. The chain has TRBV7-2 and TRBJ2-1, with 8 bases fitting TRBD2. The length of the CDR3 is 15 residues. Trimming removed 2 bases from V and 5 bases from J; junction bases left unmatched: 5. The germline gives CDR1 SGHTA, CDR2 FQGNSA. CDR3 bases: TGTGCCAGCAGCTTAACTAGCGGAGTTAACAATGAGCAGTTCTTC. Translation: CASSLTSGVNNEQFF.

The J gene is TRBJ1-3, the V gene TRBV19; D is undetermined. V lost 8 bases to trimming and J lost 0 bases, with 11 bases between them. Germline CDR1 and CDR2: LNHDA and SQIVND (reference sequence). The CDR3 length is 14 residues. The chain's CDR3 is CASRNLGSGNTIYF. The CDR3 DNA sequence: TGTGCCAGTCGTAACTTAGGCTCTGGAAACACCATATATTTT.

The chain employs TRBV5-6 and TRBJ1-2; no clear D gene. CDR1 is SGHDT, CDR2 YYEEEE, per germline. Trimming pared 0 bases from V and 8 bases from J, leaving 8 bases between. The CDR3 contains 12 residues. The CDR3 protein is CASSLGVGGYTF. Written as DNA, the CDR3 is TGTGCCAGCAGCTTGGGCGTGGGGGGCTACACCTTC.

This chain joins TRBV28 and TRBJ1-5; maybe TRBD1 (5 bases). The CDR3 has 13 residues. The germline V and J ends were trimmed by 6 bases and 5 bases, with 11 bases remaining between them. Germline CDR1 and CDR2: MDHEN and SYDVKM. The DNA for the CDR3 is TGTGCCAGCAGGTCTCCAGGGTATCAGCCCCAGCATTTT. Its protein product is CASRSPGYQPQHF.